This T cell receptor beta chain was profiled in a study of shared clonotypes between healthy human individuals. Produced via immunoSEQ multiplex PCR; TCRdb's table is partial and in-frame only. This sample has roughly 2.2 million clones, with under 95% found just once. CD4+ cell separation produced CD45RA+ naive and CD45RA-negative memory subsets. Germline V lookup: CDR1 SGDLS, CDR2 YYNGEE. The CDR3 is 14 residues long. V was trimmed by 3 bases and J by 3 bases, leaving 10 bases between them. Study results and caveats: Sharing across several donors was seen in 5% to 5.5% of naive CD4 clonotypes.

On this clone itself: Antigen specificity is unknown.

Sample: naive CD4+ T cells from PBMCs. The subset denotes: CD45RA+ positively selected. The rearrangement uses TRBV9 and TRBJ1-5, with D possibly matching TRBD1 (6 bases). The sequence was obtained from a man between 18 and 29 years old in good health. Some clones in this sample may be carry-over from other donors' samples. CDR3 sequence: CASSAGDINQPQHF. Written as DNA, the CDR3 is TGTGCCAGCAGCGCTGGGGACATCAATCAGCCCCAGCATTTT. Variable domain in full (rest from reference TRBV9 and TRBJ1-5): DSGVTQTPKHLITATGQRVTLRCSPRSGDLSVYWYQQSLDQGLQFLIQYYNGEERAKGNILERFSAQQFPDLHSELNLSSLELGDSALYFCASSAGDINQPQHFGDGTRLSIL.